The source of this T cell receptor beta chain is a study of long-term antiretroviral therapy in people with HIV. Study summary: Sampling started about a decade before the 2015 immediate-ART recommendation. The study, taken as a whole, reports: Compared with controls, HIV repertoires showed narrower CDR3 length ranges.

Samples were assayed with immunoSEQ v3.0 at survey level. TCRdb keeps only in-frame clones here, not all; method: immunoSEQ multiplex PCR. The sample has 30,000 to 35,000 clones; approximately 75% are singletons. On this clone itself: Its antigen is as yet unknown.

Post-ART PBMC samples numbered at least two per donor, and pre-ART ones at least one. Held in samples before DNA extraction were 1-10 million cryopreserved PBMC. The receptor was isolated from a man aged 45-65 years with HIV. Sequencing used unsorted PBMCs, obtained 3 years after starting antiretroviral therapy.

In nucleotides, the CDR3 is TGTGCCAGCAGCTTAAAACGGGGAAAATCCACCGGGGAGCTGTTTTTT. This gives the protein CASSLKRGKSTGELFF. This chain links TRBV7-9 with TRBJ2-2; TRBD2 is a possible D gene (5 bases). The CDR3 loop spans 16 amino acids. V lost 2 bases and J 4 bases, leaving 14 bases between the germline ends. Germline CDR1 SEHNR, CDR2 FQNEAQ (reference sequence).